The 10 T cell receptor beta chains reported below all come from one sample, sequenced in a study of shared clonotypes between healthy human individuals. Method: immunoSEQ multiplex PCR; TCRdb's copy keeps in-frame clones and lacks some. In the table there are approximately 470,000 clones, approximately 81% of which are singletons. The sequenced material came from PBMCs. These receptors were obtained from a woman aged 40 to 50 in good health. Some clones in this sample may be carry-over from other donors' samples.

This clone was counted a single time. The chain combines TRBV6-1 with TRBJ1-1; D may be TRBD1 (5 bases). The CDR3 has 15 residues. Trimming pared 0 bases from V and 1 base from J, leaving 9 bases between. CDR1 is MNHNS and CDR2 is SASEGT in the germline V gene. CDR3 DNA sequence: TGTGCCAGCAGTGAAGCGCTCGGGGGGAACACTGAAGCTTTCTTT. Residues: CASSEALGGNTEAFF.

The genes are TRBV7-3 and TRBJ2-7; 9 bases are shared with TRBD1. V dropped 1 base and J dropped 6; count of bases not matched to a gene: 10. The CDR3 is made up of 16 amino acids. Germline V gives CDR1 SGHTA, CDR2 FQGTGA. The CDR3 DNA sequence: TGTGCCAGCAGCTTAAGCCCCCGGGACAGGGAGGGCGAGCAGTACTTC. Its protein is CASSLSPRDREGEQYF.

The gene calls are TRBV30 and TRBJ1-3, with D uncertain. The germline V gene encodes CDR1 GTSNPN and CDR2 SVGIG (reference sequence). V lost 0 bases, J lost 3 bases, and 9 bases lay in between. CDR3 length: 14 amino acids. This CDR3 is CAWSVLGGGNTIYF. Here the CDR3 DNA reads TGTGCCTGGAGTGTACTTGGAGGTGGAAACACCATATATTTT.

This chain connects TRBV2 to TRBJ2-5, with 11 nucleotides matching TRBD2. The junction had 3 bases not matched to a gene; V was cut back by 3 bases and J by 6 bases. The CDR3 extends over 14 amino acids. Germline values: CDR1 SNHLY, CDR2 FYNNEI. The CDR3 region is CASSEGLAAKTQYF. The CDR3 bases are TGTGCCAGCAGTGAGGGACTAGCGGCAAAGACCCAGTACTTC.

The V call is TRBV28, the J call TRBJ2-2; 7 nucleotides match TRBD2. Germline V gene sequence: CDR1 MDHEN, CDR2 SYDVKM. The J segment lost 1 base and the V segment lost 5 bases, leaving 4 bases of the junction unmatched. CDR3 length equals 15 residues. CDR3 sequence: CASSGLAVNTGELFF. Here the CDR3 DNA reads TGTGCCAGCAGTGGGCTAGCGGTGAACACCGGGGAGCTGTTTTTT.

This chain uses TRBV28 with TRBJ2-5; 8 bases map to TRBD1. Germline trimming cut 7 bases from V and 3 bases from J; bases unmatched to any gene: 7. This CDR3 is built from 14 residues. Germline CDR1 is MDHEN and CDR2 is SYDVKM. DNA of the CDR3: TGTGCCAGCACCAGGACAGGGTGGGAAGAGACCCAGTACTTC. Protein: CASTRTGWEETQYF.

This clone was observed once. The V and J genes are TRBV11-2 and TRBJ2-1, with 7 bases aligning to TRBD2. The CDR3 loop spans 12 amino acids. The germline CDR1 and CDR2 sequences are SGHAT and FQNNGV. Trimming took 5 bases from V and 9 from J; bases not matched to a gene: 4. CDR3 in amino acids: CASSLPGGEQFF. DNA of the CDR3: TGTGCCAGCAGCCTTCCGGGGGGTGAGCAGTTCTTC.

The CDR3 spells CASSFGGFYEQYF. CDR3 sequence (DNA): TGTGCCAGCAGCTTCGGCGGTTTCTACGAGCAGTACTTC. The chain couples TRBV11-2 to TRBJ2-7; D is unresolved. Trimming pared 3 bases from V and 3 bases from J, leaving 9 bases between. CDR1 is SGHAT and CDR2 is FQNNGV in the germline V gene. The CDR3 extends over 13 amino acids.

A remark on this clone: The likely explanation is a read error, given a far larger clone one base away. The V call is TRBV30, the J call TRBJ1-3; no firm D call. The CDR3 runs 13 residues. Germline V lookup: CDR1 GTSNPN, CDR2 SVGIG (reference sequence). Here the CDR3 reads CAWHIFSGNTTYF. As DNA, the CDR3 is TGTGCCTGGCACATATTCTCTGGAAACACCACATATTTT. Complete variable domain (other parts from reference TRBV30 and TRBJ1-3): SQTIHQWPATLVQPVGSPLSLECTVEGTSNPNLYWYRQAAGRGLQLLFYSVGIGQISSEVPQNLSASRPQDRQFILSSKKLLLSDSGFYLCAWHIFSGNTTYFGEGSWLTVV.

J is TRBJ1-1 and V is TRBV6-1; D call uncertain. The germline V gene has CDR1 MNHNS and CDR2 SASEGT. The length of the CDR3 is 13 residues. Trimming pared 5 bases from V and 1 base from J, leaving 8 bases between. CDR3 nucleotide sequence: TGTGCCAGCAGTTTAGAGGAGAACACTGAAGCTTTCTTT. This encodes CASSLEENTEAFF.